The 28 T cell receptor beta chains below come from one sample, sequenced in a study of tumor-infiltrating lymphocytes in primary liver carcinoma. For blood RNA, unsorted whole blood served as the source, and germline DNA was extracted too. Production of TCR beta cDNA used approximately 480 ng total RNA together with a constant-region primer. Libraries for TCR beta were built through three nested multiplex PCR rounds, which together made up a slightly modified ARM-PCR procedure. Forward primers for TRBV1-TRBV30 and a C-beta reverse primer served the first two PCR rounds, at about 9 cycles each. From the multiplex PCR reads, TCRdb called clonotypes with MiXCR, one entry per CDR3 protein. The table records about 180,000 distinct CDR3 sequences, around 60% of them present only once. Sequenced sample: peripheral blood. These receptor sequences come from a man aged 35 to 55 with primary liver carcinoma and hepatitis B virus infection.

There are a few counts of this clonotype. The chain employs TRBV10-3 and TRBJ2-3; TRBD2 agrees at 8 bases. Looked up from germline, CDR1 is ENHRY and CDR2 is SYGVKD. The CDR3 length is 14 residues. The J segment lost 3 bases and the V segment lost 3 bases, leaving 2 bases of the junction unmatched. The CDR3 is CAISEGGRTDTQYF. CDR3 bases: TGTGCCATCAGTGAAGGCGGGAGGACAGATACGCAGTATTTT.

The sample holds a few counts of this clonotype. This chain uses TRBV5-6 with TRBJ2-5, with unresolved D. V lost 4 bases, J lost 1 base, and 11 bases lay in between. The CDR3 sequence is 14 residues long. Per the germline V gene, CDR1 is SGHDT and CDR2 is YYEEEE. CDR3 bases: TGTGCCAGCAGCCGGATGGGTAGCCAAGAGACCCAGTACTTC. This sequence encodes CASSRMGSQETQYF.

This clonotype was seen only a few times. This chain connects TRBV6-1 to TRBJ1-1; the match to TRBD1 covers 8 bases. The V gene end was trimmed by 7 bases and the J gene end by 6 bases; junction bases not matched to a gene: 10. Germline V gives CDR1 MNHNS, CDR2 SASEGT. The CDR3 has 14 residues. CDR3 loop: CASTRTGLSPEAFF. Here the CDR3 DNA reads TGTGCCAGCACCCGGACAGGGTTGTCTCCTGAAGCTTTCTTT.

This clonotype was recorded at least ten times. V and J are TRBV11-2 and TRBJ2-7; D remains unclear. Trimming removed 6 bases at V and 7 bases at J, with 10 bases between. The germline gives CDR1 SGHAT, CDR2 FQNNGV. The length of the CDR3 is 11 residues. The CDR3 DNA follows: TGTGCCAGCAGGCTCGTGGGTGAGCAGTACTTC. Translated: CASRLVGEQYF.

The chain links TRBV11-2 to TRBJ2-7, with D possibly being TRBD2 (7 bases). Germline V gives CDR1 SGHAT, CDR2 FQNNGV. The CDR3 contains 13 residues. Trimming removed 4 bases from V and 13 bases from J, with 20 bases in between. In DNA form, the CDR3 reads TGTGCCAGCAGCTGGGGGGGACAAAACGGGCACTACTTC. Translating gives CASSWGGQNGHYF.

CDR3 sequence: CSAAPSGRWGEQYF. CDR3 nucleotides: TGCAGCGCAGCCCCTAGCGGGAGATGGGGCGAGCAGTACTTC. This rearrangement joins TRBV29-1 to TRBJ2-7; 10 nucleotides align to TRBD2. The germline CDR1 and CDR2 sequences are SQVTM and ANQGSEA. The V and J ends lost 7 bases and 6 bases, in that order; junction bases with no gene match: 12. The CDR3 loop spans 14 amino acids.

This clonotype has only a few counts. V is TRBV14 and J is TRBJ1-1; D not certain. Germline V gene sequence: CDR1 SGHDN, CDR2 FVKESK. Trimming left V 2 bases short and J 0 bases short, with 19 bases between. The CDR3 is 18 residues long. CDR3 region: CASSQSPSRTSLNTEAFF. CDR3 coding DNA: TGTGCCAGCAGCCAAAGCCCTAGCAGGACCTCCCTGAACACTGAAGCTTTCTTT.

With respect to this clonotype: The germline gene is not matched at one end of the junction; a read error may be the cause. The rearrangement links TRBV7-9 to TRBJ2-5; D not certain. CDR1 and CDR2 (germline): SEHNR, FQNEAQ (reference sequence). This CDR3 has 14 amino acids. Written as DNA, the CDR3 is TGTGCCAGCAGCTTACCGACGACATCAGAGACCCAGTACTTT. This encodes CASSLPTTSETQYF.

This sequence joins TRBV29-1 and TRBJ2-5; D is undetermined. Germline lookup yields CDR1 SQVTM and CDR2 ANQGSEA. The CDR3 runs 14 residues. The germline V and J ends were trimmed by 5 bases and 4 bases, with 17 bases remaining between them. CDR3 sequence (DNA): TGCAGCGTTAAGCCAATCAACCCCCCAGAGACCCAGTACTTC. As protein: CSVKPINPPETQYF.

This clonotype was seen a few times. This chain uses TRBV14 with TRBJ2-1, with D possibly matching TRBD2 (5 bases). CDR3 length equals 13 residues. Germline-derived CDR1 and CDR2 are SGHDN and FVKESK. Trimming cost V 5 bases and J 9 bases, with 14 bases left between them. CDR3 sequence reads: CASSTLRRSEQFF. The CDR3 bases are TGTGCCAGCAGCACCCTGCGGAGGAGTGAGCAGTTCTTC.

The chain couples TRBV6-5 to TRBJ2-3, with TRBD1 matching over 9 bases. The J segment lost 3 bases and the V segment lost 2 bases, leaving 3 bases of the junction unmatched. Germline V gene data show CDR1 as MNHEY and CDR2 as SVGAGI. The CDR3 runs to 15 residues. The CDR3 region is CASSYGTGRTDTQYF. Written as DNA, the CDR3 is TGTGCCAGCAGTTACGGGACAGGGAGGACAGATACGCAGTATTTT.

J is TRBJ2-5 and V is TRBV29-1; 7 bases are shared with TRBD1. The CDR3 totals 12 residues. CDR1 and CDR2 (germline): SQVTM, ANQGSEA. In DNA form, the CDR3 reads TGCAGAGTAACCCAGGGGGAAGAGACCCAGTACTTC. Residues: CRVTQGEETQYF.

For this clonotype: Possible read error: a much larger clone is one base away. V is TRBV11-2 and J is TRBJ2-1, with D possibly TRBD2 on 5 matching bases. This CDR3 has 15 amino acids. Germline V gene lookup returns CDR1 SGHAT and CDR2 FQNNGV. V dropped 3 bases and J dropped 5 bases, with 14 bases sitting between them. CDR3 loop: CASSFGEGDHNEQFF. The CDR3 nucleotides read TGTGCCAGCAGCTTCGGAGAGGGAGACCACAATGAGCAGTTCTTC.

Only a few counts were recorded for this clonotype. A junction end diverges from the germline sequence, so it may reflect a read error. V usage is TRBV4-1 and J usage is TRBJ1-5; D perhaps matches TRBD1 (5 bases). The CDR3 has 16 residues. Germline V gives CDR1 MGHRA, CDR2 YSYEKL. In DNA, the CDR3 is TGCGCCAGTAGCCCCCACTTAGGGGTTAGCAATCAGCCCCAGCATTTT. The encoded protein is CASSPHLGVSNQPQHF.

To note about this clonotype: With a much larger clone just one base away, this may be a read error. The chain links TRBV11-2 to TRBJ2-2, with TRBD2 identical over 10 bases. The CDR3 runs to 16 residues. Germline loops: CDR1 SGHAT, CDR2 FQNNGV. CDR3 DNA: TGTGCCAGCAGCACTTGGGCTAGCGGGGGCACCGGGGGGCTGTTTTTT. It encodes CASSTWASGGTGGLFF.

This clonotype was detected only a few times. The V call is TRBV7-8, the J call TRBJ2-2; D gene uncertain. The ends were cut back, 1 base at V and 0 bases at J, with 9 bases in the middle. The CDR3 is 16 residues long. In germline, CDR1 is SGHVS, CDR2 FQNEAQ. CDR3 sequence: CASSLEVSPNTGELFF. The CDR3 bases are TGTGCCAGCAGCTTAGAGGTTAGCCCGAACACCGGGGAGCTGTTTTTT.

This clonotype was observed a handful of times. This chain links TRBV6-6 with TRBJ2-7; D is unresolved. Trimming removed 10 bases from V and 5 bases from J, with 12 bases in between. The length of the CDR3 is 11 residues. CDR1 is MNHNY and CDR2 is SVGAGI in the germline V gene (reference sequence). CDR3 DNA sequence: TGTGCCACCAAGGGTGATGACGAGCAGTACTTC. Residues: CATKGDDEQYF.

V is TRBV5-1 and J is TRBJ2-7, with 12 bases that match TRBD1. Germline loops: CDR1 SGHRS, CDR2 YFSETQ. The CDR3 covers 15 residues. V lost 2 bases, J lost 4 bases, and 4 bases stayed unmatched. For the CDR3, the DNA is TGCGCCAGCAGCTTAGGGACAGGGGGCGGATACGAGCAGTACTTC. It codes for CASSLGTGGGYEQYF.

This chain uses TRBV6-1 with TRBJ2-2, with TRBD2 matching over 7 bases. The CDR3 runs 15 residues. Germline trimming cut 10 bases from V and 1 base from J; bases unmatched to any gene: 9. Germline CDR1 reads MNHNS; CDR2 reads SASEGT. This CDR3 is CAIREGTKNTGELFF. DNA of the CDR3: TGTGCCATCAGGGAGGGGACTAAGAACACCGGGGAGCTGTTTTTT.

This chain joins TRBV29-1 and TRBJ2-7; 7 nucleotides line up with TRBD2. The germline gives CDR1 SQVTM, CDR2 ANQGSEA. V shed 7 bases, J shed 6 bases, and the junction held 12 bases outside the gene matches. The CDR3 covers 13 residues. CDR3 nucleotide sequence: TGCAGCGGGCGGTCAACGGGAGGCTGCGAGCAGTACTTC. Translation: CSGRSTGGCEQYF.

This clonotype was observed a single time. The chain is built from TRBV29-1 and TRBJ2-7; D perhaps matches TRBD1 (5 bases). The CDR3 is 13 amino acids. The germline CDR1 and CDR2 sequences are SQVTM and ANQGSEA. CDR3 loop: CRVLSWGASEQYF. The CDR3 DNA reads TGCAGGGTCCTGAGTTGGGGCGCAAGCGAGCAGTACTTC.

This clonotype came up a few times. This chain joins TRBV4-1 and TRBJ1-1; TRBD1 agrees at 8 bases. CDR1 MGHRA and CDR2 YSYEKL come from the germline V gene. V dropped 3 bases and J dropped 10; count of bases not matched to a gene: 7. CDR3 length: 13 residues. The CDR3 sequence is CASSHLWTGLAFF. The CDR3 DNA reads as TGCGCCAGCAGCCACCTTTGGACAGGGTTAGCTTTCTTT.

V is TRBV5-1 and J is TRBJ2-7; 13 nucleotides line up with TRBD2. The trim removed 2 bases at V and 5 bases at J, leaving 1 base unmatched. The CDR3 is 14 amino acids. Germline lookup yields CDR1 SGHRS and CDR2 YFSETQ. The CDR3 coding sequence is TGCGCCAGCAGCTTAGGGACTAGCGGGAACGAGCAGTACTTC. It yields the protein CASSLGTSGNEQYF.

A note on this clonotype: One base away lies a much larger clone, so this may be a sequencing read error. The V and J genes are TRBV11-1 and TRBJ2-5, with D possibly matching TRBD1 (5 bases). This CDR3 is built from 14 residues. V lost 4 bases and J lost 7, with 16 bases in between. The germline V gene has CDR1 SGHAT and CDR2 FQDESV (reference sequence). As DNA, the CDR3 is TGTGCCAGCAGCTCTCCCCTGGGGCTTGCGACCCAGTACTTC. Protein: CASSSPLGLATQYF.

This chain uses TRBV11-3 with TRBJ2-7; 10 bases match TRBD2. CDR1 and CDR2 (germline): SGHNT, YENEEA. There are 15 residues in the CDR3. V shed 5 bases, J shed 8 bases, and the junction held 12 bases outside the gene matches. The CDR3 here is CASSLAGTSVYKQYF. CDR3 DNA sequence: TGTGCCAGCAGCCTGGCCGGGACTAGCGTGTACAAGCAGTACTTC.

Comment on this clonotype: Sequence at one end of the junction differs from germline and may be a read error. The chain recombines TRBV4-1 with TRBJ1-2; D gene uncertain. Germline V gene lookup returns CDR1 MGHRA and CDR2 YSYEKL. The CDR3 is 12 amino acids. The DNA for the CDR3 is TGCGCCAGCAGCCAAGTGGGGAACGGCTACATCTTC. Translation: CASSQVGNGYIF.

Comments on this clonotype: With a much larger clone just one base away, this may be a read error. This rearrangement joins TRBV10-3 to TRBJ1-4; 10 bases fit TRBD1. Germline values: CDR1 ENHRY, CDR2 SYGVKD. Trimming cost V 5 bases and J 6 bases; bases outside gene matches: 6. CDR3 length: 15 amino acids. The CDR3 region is CAISPGTGDDEKLFF. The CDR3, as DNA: TGTGCCATCAGTCCCGGGACAGGGGATGATGAAAAACTGTTTTTT.

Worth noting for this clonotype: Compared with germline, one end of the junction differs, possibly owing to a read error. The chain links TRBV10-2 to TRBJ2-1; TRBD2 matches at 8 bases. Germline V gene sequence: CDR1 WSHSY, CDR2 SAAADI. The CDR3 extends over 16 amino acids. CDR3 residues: CDSSEFLSGNPKEQFF. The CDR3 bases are TGCGACAGCAGTGAGTTCCTTAGCGGGAACCCTAAGGAGCAGTTCTTC.